These 26 T cell receptor beta chains originate from one sample sequenced in a study of blood T cells in healthy people across ages. Sample-barcoded 5' priming and a J-beta primer mix drove a second PCR of 7 to 11 cycles. TCRdb re-derived calls from the 5' RACE reads in MiXCR, one entry per CDR3 protein. Among approximately 1,000,000 distinct CDR3 sequences listed, 45% were seen once. The sample consisted of blood. The receptors come from an older woman in good health.

The genes are TRBV20-1 and TRBJ2-3; 7 nucleotides agree with TRBD2. This CDR3 has 14 residues. Germline CDR1 and CDR2: DFQATT and SNEGSKA (reference sequence). V shed 4 bases, J shed 4 bases, and the junction held 8 bases outside the gene matches. This chain's CDR3 is CSANRAGVPDTQYF. CDR3 DNA: TGCAGTGCTAACCGGGCGGGAGTCCCAGATACGCAGTATTTT.

This clonotype was observed a few times. The chain has TRBV11-2 and TRBJ1-2; 8 positions match TRBD1. Germline CDR1 SGHAT, CDR2 FQNNGV. V shed 2 bases and J 8 bases; nucleotides not matched to a gene: 4. This CDR3 contains 13 residues. Written as DNA, the CDR3 is TGTGCCAGCAGCTTACTGGACAGGGTCGGCTACACCTTC. Translated: CASSLLDRVGYTF.

The chain links TRBV28 to TRBJ2-3; a possible D gene is TRBD2 (6 bases). Germline CDR1 reads MDHEN; CDR2 reads SYDVKM. The CDR3 runs 15 residues. V was shortened by 11 bases and J by 2 bases, with 20 bases between the two germline ends. The CDR3 DNA reads TGTGCCGGCACCCCCTCTAGCGACCCCACAGATACGCAGTATTTT. Its translation is CAGTPSSDPTDTQYF.

The chain joins TRBV7-8 to TRBJ1-6, with TRBD1 matching over 8 bases. Germline CDR1 is SGHVS and CDR2 is FQNEAQ. The ends lost 2 bases at V and 10 bases at J; junction bases unmatched: 4. This CDR3 is built from 14 residues. The CDR3: CASSLTPGGSPLHF. CDR3 nucleotides: TGTGCCAGCAGCTTAACCCCAGGGGGCTCACCCCTCCACTTT.

This clonotype has only one observation. The junction departs from germline at one end; a sequencing error may be responsible. The V gene is TRBV27, the J gene TRBJ2-5; 8 bases map to TRBD1. Germline CDR1 is MNHEY and CDR2 is SMNVEV (reference sequence). The CDR3 sequence is 14 residues long. The CDR3 spells CASRYQGAGESQYF. CDR3 nucleotide sequence: TGTGCCAGCAGATACCAGGGGGCCGGAGAGTCCCAGTACTTC.

The CDR3 loop reads CASSQARGVTQETQYF. CDR3 sequence (DNA): TGCGCCAGCAGCCAAGCTAGGGGGGTAACCCAAGAGACCCAGTACTTC. The chain combines TRBV4-1 with TRBJ2-5; possibly TRBD1 or TRBD2 for D (6 bases each). Trimming took 1 base from V and 1 from J, leaving 13 bases between them. Germline CDR1 reads MGHRA; CDR2 reads YSYEKL. The CDR3 runs to 16 residues.

This clonotype turned up a few times. The chain employs TRBV20-1 and TRBJ2-3; D may correspond to TRBD1 or TRBD2 (6 bases each). CDR3 length: 12 residues. Between the trimmed V and J ends, which lost 5 bases and 3 bases, there was a span of 9 bases. Per germline, CDR1 DFQATT and CDR2 SNEGSKA (reference sequence). CDR3 protein: CSAWRGTDTQYF. The CDR3 DNA is TGCAGTGCTTGGAGGGGGACAGATACGCAGTATTTT.

The J gene is TRBJ2-5, the V gene TRBV7-2; D gene ambiguous. Near its end, the DNA agrees better with TRBJ2-7, so the J call may be wrong. CDR3 size: 13 residues. Looked up from germline, CDR1 is SGHTA and CDR2 is FQGNSA. The CDR3 sequence is CASSSNSIVEQYF. CDR3 sequence (DNA): TGTGCCAGCAGCTCTAATAGCATCGTCGAGCAGTACTTC.

The V and J genes are TRBV20-1 and TRBJ2-7, with D maybe TRBD2 (5 bases). The length of the CDR3 is 11 residues. Germline loops: CDR1 DFQATT, CDR2 SNEGSKA (reference sequence). V gave up 6 bases and J gave up 7 bases, with 13 bases separating them. The DNA of the CDR3 is TGCAGTGCAGGAGGCTACAATGAGCAGTACTTC. It encodes CSAGGYNEQYF.

This clonotype has more than one count but fewer than ten. V gene TRBV10-2 combines with J gene TRBJ2-7; a possible D gene is TRBD1 (6 bases). V lost 1 base and J 2 bases, leaving 21 bases between the germline ends. Germline lookup yields CDR1 WSHSY and CDR2 SAAADI. The CDR3 runs 18 residues. The CDR3 region has the DNA TGCGCCAGCAGTGAGTGGGTCGTTCGGGTCAGGGGTACCTACGAGCAGTACTTC. Its protein is CASSEWVVRVRGTYEQYF.

The chain carries TRBV9 and TRBJ2-1; 7 positions agree with TRBD2. CDR1 SGDLS and CDR2 YYNGEE come from the germline V gene. V gave up 4 bases and J gave up 8 bases; unmatched junction bases: 12. The CDR3 has 15 amino acids. Here the CDR3 DNA reads TGTGCCAGCAGCCCAGCGGGATCTACCGGGGATGAGCAGTTCTTC. It codes for CASSPAGSTGDEQFF.

The rearrangement uses TRBV4-1 and TRBJ2-1; 10 nucleotides agree with TRBD2. V shed 4 bases and J 0 bases; nucleotides not matched to a gene: 9. The CDR3 covers 18 residues. The germline V gene has CDR1 MGHRA and CDR2 YSYEKL. The chain's CDR3 is CASSLWTSGSISYNEQFF. In nucleotides, the CDR3 is TGCGCCAGCAGCCTTTGGACTAGCGGAAGCATCTCCTACAATGAGCAGTTCTTC.

The table lists this clonotype with a few counts. J is TRBJ2-3 and V is TRBV20-1; TRBD2 matches 12 bases. This CDR3 region has 17 residues. CDR1 is DFQATT and CDR2 is SNEGSKA in the germline V gene (reference sequence). With 0 bases clipped from V and 5 bases from J, the junction kept 9 bases outside the gene matches. CDR3: CSARDSSSGRAGDTQYF. The DNA of the CDR3 is TGCAGTGCTAGAGATTCCTCTAGCGGGAGGGCGGGAGATACGCAGTATTTT.

The chain has TRBV21-1 and TRBJ2-3. TRBV21-1 is an annotated pseudogene. This CDR3 spans 12 amino acids. Written as DNA, the CDR3 is TGTGCCAGCGGTGAACTTATTGTTACGCAGTATTTT. This translates into CASGELIVTQYF.

This clonotype was seen repeatedly, ten times or more. The chain joins TRBV7-9 to TRBJ2-1; 12 bases fit TRBD2. J was trimmed by 6 bases and V by 3 bases; bases with no gene match: 3. This CDR3 contains 15 residues. Germline CDR1 SEHNR, CDR2 FQNEAQ (reference sequence). The CDR3 sequence is CASSFSGLAGNEQFF. The CDR3 DNA sequence: TGTGCCAGCAGCTTCTCGGGACTAGCGGGCAATGAGCAGTTCTTC. The variable domain in full, completed from reference TRBV7-9 and TRBJ2-1, reads DTGVSQNPRHKITKRGQNVTFRCDPISEHNRLYWYRQTLGQGPEFLTYFQNEAQLEKSRLLSDRFSAERPKGSFSTLEIQRTEQGDSAMYLCASSFSGLAGNEQFFGPGTRLTVL.

V and J are TRBV5-4 and TRBJ2-7; TRBD1 aligns across 12 bases. The length of the CDR3 is 14 residues. Germline V gene data show CDR1 as SGHNT and CDR2 as YYREEE (reference sequence). Trimming at V came to 4 bases and at J to 7 bases, leaving 6 bases not matched to a gene. CDR3 sequence: CASSRGQGAEEQYF. The CDR3 nucleotides are TGTGCCAGCAGCAGGGGACAGGGGGCAGAAGAGCAGTACTTC. The variable domain in full, with the rest retrieved from reference TRBV5-4 and TRBJ2-7, is ETGVTQSPTHLIKTRGQQVTLRCSSQSGHNTVSWYQQALGQGPQFIFQYYREEENGRGNFPPRFSGLQFPNYSSELNVNALELDDSALYLCASSRGQGAEEQYFGPGTRLTVT.

This clonotype was detected only a few times. The chain links TRBV28 to TRBJ2-7; no clear D. The CDR3 length is 15 residues. Trimming took 5 bases from V and 0 from J, leaving 14 bases between them. Germline V gene sequence: CDR1 MDHEN, CDR2 SYDVKM. CDR3 loop: CASSPLGRFSYEQYF. The CDR3 DNA is TGTGCCAGCAGTCCCCTGGGCAGGTTCTCCTACGAGCAGTACTTC.

The table lists this clonotype with many counts. Germline and junction disagree at one end, which may indicate a read error. This chain joins TRBV10-1 and TRBJ2-1; TRBD2 matches at 11 bases. The CDR3 loop spans 15 amino acids. From germline, CDR1 is WNHNN and CDR2 SYGVQD (reference sequence). CDR3 amino acids: CASSELAGAYNEQFF. CDR3 bases: TGTGCCAGCAGTGAACTAGCGGGGGCCTACAATGAGCAGTTCTTC.

The J gene is TRBJ2-2, the V gene TRBV12-3 or TRBV12-4; 8 nucleotides match TRBD1. This CDR3 is 14 amino acids long. V gave up 6 bases and J gave up 5 bases; unmatched junction bases: 5. The CDR3 here is CASRGQGGTGELFF. CDR3 sequence (DNA): TGTGCCAGCAGAGGACAGGGTGGAACCGGGGAGCTGTTTTTT.

The gene calls are TRBV28 and TRBJ2-7; D gene unclear. In germline, CDR1 is MDHEN, CDR2 SYDVKM. There are 12 residues in the CDR3. V was cut by 7 bases and J by 7 bases, with 14 bases left in between. The CDR3 nucleotides are TGTGCCAGCACCACTGGGTTGGAAGAGCAGTACTTC. This codes for CASTTGLEEQYF.

This clonotype was observed a handful of times. The chain carries TRBV9 and TRBJ2-1, with TRBD2 identical over 9 bases. The V gene's germline CDR1 is SGDLS and CDR2 YYNGEE. V dropped 0 bases and J dropped 4; count of bases not matched to a gene: 8. This CDR3 has 17 residues. CDR3 residues: CASSVAAGGRGYNEQFF. Here the CDR3 DNA reads TGTGCCAGCAGCGTAGCAGCGGGAGGTCGGGGATACAATGAGCAGTTCTTC.

This clonotype appeared many times. J is TRBJ2-1 and V is TRBV7-2; TRBD2 matches at 14 bases. J lost 4 bases, V lost 2 bases, and 4 bases had no gene match. Per the germline V gene, CDR1 is SGHTA and CDR2 is FQGNSA. The CDR3 totals 17 residues. The DNA of the CDR3 is TGTGCCAGCAGCTTACTTGGGACTAGCGGGAGTTACAATGAGCAGTTCTTC. This codes for CASSLLGTSGSYNEQFF. Drawing the rest from reference TRBV7-2 and TRBJ2-1, the complete variable domain is GAGVSQSPSNKVTEKGKDVELRCDPISGHTALYWYRQSLGQGLEFLIYFQGNSAPDKSGLPSDRFSAERTGGSVSTLTIQRTQQEDSAVYLCASSLLGTSGSYNEQFFGPGTRLTVL.

This clonotype was counted only a few times. J is TRBJ2-1 and V is TRBV20-1; TRBD2 agrees at 9 bases. The CDR3 totals 13 residues. Germline V gene sequence: CDR1 DFQATT, CDR2 SNEGSKA (reference sequence). V lost 3 bases and J lost 7; bases outside the gene matches: 4. The CDR3 spells CSASPSGKNEQFF. For the CDR3, the DNA is TGCAGTGCTAGCCCTAGCGGGAAGAATGAGCAGTTCTTC.

V and J are TRBV6-5 and TRBJ1-4; 8 bases map to TRBD1. This CDR3 is built from 16 residues. V shed 6 bases, J shed 3 bases, and the junction held 9 bases outside the gene matches. Germline CDR1 reads MNHEY; CDR2 reads SVGAGI. CDR3 sequence reads: CASSRQGWYANEKLFF. In DNA, the CDR3 is TGTGCCAGCAGCCGACAGGGGTGGTATGCTAATGAAAAACTGTTTTTT.

The V call is TRBV6-5, the J call TRBJ2-4, with D unclear. CDR1 MNHEY and CDR2 SVGAGI come from the germline V gene. The germline V and J ends were trimmed by 6 bases and 13 bases, with 13 bases remaining between them. This CDR3 spans 11 amino acids. The CDR3 DNA is TGTGCCAGCAGCGGCCCCGGTGGGCAGTACTTC. It translates to CASSGPGGQYF.

This clonotype has a handful of counts. The CDR3 here is CASKSSMIAYEQYF. DNA for the CDR3: TGTGCCAGTAAAAGTAGCATGATCGCCTACGAGCAGTACTTC. The genes are TRBV19 and TRBJ2-7; no reliable D call. The CDR3 is 14 amino acids. The V and J ends lost 7 bases and 2 bases respectively, with 15 bases between them. Germline CDR1 and CDR2: LNHDA and SQIVND (reference sequence).